Described below is a single TCR beta chain sequence and its context. What it binds is not known. The germline V gene encodes CDR1 LNHDA and CDR2 SQIVND (reference sequence). V was clipped by 6 bases and J by 2 bases; unmatched bases: 18. The CDR3 extends over 19 amino acids. This sample is drawn from a study of T cell responses to AZD1222 COVID-19 vaccine. General study results and limits: Only a handful of AZD1222 recipients, more than five in all, had baseline seropositivity.

Sequenced by immunoSEQ multiplex PCR; TCRdb stores in-frame clones only, minus some. Among some 110,000 clones, approximately 87% were seen once, and the ten largest hold about 2.5%. Here the sequenced sample was peripheral blood, taken on day 0 of AZD1222 vaccination. This chain uses TRBV19 with TRBJ2-1; 8 bases line up with TRBD2. The receptor was derived from an adult in good health. The CDR3 region is CASSPRGGRGGSAYNEQFF. Written as DNA, the CDR3 is TGTGCCAGTAGCCCTCGCGGGGGGAGAGGGGGAAGTGCCTACAATGAGCAGTTCTTC.